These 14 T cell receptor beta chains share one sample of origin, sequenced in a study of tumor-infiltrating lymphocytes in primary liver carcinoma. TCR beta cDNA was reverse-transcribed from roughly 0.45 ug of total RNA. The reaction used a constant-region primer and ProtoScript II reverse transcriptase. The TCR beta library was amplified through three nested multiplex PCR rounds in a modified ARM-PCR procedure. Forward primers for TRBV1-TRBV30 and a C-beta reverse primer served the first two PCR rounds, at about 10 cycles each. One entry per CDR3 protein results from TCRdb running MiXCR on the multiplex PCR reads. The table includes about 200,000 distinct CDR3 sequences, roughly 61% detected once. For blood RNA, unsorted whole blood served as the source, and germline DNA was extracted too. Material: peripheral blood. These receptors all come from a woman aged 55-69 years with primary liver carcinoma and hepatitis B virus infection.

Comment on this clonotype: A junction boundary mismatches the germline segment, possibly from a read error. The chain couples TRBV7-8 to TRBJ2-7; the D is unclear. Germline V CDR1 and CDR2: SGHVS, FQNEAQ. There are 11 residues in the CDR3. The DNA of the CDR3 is TGTGCCAGCAGCTCATCCTACGAGCACTACTTC. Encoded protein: CASSSSYEHYF. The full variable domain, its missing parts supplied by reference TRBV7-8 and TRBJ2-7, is GAGVSQSPRYKVAKRGQDVALRCDPISGHVSLFWYQQALGQGPEFLTYFQNEAQLDKSGLPSDRFFAERPEGSVSTLKIQRTQQEDSAVYLCASSSSYEHYFGPGTRLTVT.

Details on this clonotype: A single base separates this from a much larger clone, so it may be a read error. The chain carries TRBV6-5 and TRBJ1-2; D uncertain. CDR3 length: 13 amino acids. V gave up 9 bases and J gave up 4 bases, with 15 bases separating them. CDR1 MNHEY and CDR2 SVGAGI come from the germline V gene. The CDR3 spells CARSRTLAYGYTF. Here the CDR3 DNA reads TGTGCCAGAAGTCGGACCCTTGCCTATGGCTACACCTTC.

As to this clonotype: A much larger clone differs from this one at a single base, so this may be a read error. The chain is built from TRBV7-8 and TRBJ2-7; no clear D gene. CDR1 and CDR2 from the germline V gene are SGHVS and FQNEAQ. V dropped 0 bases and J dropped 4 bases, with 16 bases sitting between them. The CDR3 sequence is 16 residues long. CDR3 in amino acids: CASSLASRGFGYEQYF. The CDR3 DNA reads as TGTGCCAGCAGCTTAGCCTCGCGAGGTTTCGGATACGAGCAGTACTTC.

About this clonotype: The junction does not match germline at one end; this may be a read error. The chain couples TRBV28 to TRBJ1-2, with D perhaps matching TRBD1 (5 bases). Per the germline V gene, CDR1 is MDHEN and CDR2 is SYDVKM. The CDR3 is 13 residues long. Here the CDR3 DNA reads TGTGCCAGCAGTCCTCCCAGGGACCATGGCCACACCTTC. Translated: CASSPPRDHGHTF.

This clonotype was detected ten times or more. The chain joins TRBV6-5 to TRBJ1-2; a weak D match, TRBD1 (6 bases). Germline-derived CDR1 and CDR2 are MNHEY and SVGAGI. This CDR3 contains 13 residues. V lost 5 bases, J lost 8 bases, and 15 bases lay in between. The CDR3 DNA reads TGTGCCAGCAGTAGGGGGGGGCAGCGGGGCTACACCTTC. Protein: CASSRGGQRGYTF.

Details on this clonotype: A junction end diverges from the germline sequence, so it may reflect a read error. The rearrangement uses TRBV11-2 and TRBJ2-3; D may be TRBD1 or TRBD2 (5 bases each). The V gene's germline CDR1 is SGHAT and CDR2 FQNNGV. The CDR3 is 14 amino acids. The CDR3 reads CASSSGLSVDTQCF. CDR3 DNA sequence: TGTGCCAGCAGCTCAGGGCTTAGCGTAGATACGCAGTGTTTT.

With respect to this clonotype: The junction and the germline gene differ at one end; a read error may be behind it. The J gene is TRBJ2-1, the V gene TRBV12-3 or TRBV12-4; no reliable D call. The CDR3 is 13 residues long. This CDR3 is CANSIGFADEQFF. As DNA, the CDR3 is TGTGCCAACAGTATCGGATTCGCGGATGAGCAGTTCTTC.

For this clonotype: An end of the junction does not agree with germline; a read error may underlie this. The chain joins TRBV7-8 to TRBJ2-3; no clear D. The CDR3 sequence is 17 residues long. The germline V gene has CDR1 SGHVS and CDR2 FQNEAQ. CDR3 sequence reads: CAISPAGANEGADAQYF. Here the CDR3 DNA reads TGTGCCATCAGCCCCGCCGGAGCGAACGAAGGCGCAGATGCGCAGTATTTT.

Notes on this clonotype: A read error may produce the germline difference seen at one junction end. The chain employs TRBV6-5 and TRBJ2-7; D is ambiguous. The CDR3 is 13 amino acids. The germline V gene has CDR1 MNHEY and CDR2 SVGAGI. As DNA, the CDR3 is TGTGCCAGCAGTTACTCAGGCTTCTACGAGCAGTGCTTC. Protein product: CASSYSGFYEQCF.

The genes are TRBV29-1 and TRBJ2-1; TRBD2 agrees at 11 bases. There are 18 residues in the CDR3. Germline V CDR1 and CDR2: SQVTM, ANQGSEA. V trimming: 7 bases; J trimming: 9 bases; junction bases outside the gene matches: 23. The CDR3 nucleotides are TGCAGCGGAGAAGTGTGGGGTAGCGGGAGGGCTGCACGGGGTGAGCAGTTCTTC. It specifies CSGEVWGSGRAARGEQFF.

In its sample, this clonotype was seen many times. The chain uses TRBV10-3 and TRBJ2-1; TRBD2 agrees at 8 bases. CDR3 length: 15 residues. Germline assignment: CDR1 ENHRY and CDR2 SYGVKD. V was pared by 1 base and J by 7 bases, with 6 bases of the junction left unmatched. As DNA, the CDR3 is TGTGCCATCAGTGAGTTGGGACTAGGGAAGAATGAGCAGTTCTTC. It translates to CAISELGLGKNEQFF.

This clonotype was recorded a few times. CDR3 sequence: CASSLGQSQETQYF. The CDR3 nucleotides are TGCGCCAGCAGCTTGGGACAGTCTCAAGAGACCCAGTACTTC. This rearrangement joins TRBV5-1 to TRBJ2-5; possibly TRBD1 for D (5 bases). The CDR3 contains 14 residues. Trimming removed 0 bases at V and 2 bases at J, with 8 bases between. From germline, CDR1 is SGHRS and CDR2 YFSETQ. The whole variable domain, filled in from reference TRBV5-1 and TRBJ2-5, reads KAGVTQTPRYLIKTRGQQVTLSCSPISGHRSVSWYQQTPGQGLQFLFEYFSETQRNKGNFPGRFSGRQFSNSRSEMNVSTLELGDSALYLCASSLGQSQETQYFGPGTRLLVL.

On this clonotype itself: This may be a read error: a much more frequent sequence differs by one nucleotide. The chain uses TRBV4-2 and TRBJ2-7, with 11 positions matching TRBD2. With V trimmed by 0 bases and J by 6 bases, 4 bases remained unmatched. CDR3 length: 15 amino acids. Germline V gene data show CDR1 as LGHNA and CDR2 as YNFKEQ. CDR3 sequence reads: CASSQEGLAASEQYF. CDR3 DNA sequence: TGTGCCAGCAGCCAAGAGGGACTAGCGGCATCCGAGCAGTACTTC.

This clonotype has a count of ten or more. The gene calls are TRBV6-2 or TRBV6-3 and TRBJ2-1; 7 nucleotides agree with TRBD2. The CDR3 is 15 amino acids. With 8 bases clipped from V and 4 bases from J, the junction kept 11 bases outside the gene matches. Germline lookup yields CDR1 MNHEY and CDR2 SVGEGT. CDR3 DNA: TGTGCCAGCGCCGCATCGGGACTATCGTACAATGAGCAGTTCTTC. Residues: CASAASGLSYNEQFF.